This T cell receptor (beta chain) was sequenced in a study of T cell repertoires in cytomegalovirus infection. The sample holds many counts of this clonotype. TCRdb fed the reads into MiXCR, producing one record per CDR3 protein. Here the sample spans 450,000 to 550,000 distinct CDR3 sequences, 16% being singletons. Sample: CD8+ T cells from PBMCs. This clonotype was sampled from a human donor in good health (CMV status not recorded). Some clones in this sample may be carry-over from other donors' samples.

The CDR3: CASSFNGREQYF. CDR3 bases: TGTGCCAGCAGCTTTAACGGGAGGGAGCAGTACTTC. The chain recombines TRBV7-9 with TRBJ2-7, with TRBD2 matching 7 bases. Germline V gives CDR1 SEHNR, CDR2 FQNEAQ (reference sequence). The CDR3 has 12 amino acids. The trim removed 3 bases at V and 7 bases at J, leaving 3 bases unmatched.